This TCR beta chain was profiled in a study of T cells in Graves' hyperthyroidism and ophthalmopathy. General study points: Ophthalmopathy was distinguished from stable hyperthyroidism by 13 V-J signatures. Most clonotypes that expanded in the thyroid above 0.001 also showed up in blood.

Germline V lookup: CDR1 MDHEN, CDR2 SYDVKM. The CDR3 has 18 amino acids. With regard to this clonotype: Its antigen is not identified. It may be a read error: a sequence one base away is much more abundant.

Template material for amplifying TCR beta CDR3 regions consisted of RNA transcripts. When the TCR CDR3 underwent first-round RT-PCR, the HTBI primer set was used. TCRdb used MiXCR to reprocess the multiplex PCR reads, holding one entry per CDR3 protein. The sample lists fewer than 400,000 distinct CDR3 sequences, around 15% occurring once. Exclusion criteria comprised uncontrolled infection, other autoimmune disease, pregnancy or lactation. This rearrangement joins TRBV28 to TRBJ2-1; TRBD1 matches 8 bases. This sequence was found in a man aged 45-60 years with Graves' ophthalmopathy. Sequenced input: blood. The CDR3 bases are TGTGCCAGCAGATACCCCGGGGCCGGGACAGGAGCCTACAATGAGCGGTTCTTC. This encodes CASRYPGAGTGAYNERFF.